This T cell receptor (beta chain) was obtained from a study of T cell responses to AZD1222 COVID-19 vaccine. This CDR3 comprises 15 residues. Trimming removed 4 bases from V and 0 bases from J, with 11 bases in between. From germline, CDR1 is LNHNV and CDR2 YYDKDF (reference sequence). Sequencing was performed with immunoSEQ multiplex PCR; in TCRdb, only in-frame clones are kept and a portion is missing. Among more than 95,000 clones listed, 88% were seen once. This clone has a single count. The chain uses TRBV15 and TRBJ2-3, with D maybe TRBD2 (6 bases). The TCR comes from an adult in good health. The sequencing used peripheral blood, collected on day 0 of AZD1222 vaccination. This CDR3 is CATSNSGGSTDTQYF. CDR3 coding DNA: TGTGCCACCAGCAACTCCGGGGGAAGCACAGATACGCAGTATTTT.